A selection of T cell receptor beta chains follows, all from one sample in a study of glioma-infiltrating T cells. One entry per CDR3 protein results from TCRdb running MiXCR on the multiplex PCR reads. The data hold more than 85,000 distinct CDR3 sequences, with less than 30% observed a single time. Material for sequencing was glioma tissue, nonneoplastic brain tissue, or PBMCs (not recorded which). Receptors originate from a human donor with low-grade glioma or glioblastoma, undergoing nonglioma brain surgery, or in good health (not recorded which). Both conserved end residues are part of each CDR3. D genes are given only for firm matches. Clone size appears in some rows only: once, few, many, or a class for an expanded clone.

cdr3_length,v_call,clone_size,j_call,d_call,cdr3_nt,cdr3_aa
16,TRBV4-2,-,TRBJ2-2,-,TGTGCCAGCAGCTCAGGGGCGGGGGCTAACACCGGGGAGCTGTTTTTT,CASSSGAGANTGELFF
20,TRBV12-3/TRBV12-4,few,TRBJ2-5,TRBD2,TGTGCCAGCATGAAGGCCCAACTAGCGGGGGTAAACCGGGCCCAAGAGACCCAGTACTTC,CASMKAQLAGVNRAQETQYF
14,TRBV28,many,TRBJ1-1,-,TGTGCCAGCAGTTTCGAGACAGCCGTGCCTGAGGCTTTCTTT,CASSFETAVPEAFF
17,TRBV3-1,few,TRBJ2-1,TRBD2,TGTGCCAGCAGCCAAGATATCGGGACTAGCGCCTACAATGAGCAGTTCTTC,CASSQDIGTSAYNEQFF
14,TRBV20-1,many,TRBJ2-6,-,TGCAGTGCTAGCCAGGGGACTGGGGCCAACGTCCTGACTTTC,CSASQGTGANVLTF
14,TRBV28,many,TRBJ2-1,-,TGTGCCAGCAGTTTACGGGATGCCTACAATGAGCAGTTCTTC,CASSLRDAYNEQFF
15,TRBV4-3,-,TRBJ2-7,TRBD2,TGCGCCAGCAGCCAAGAAACTAGCGGAACCTACGAGCAGTACTTC,CASSQETSGTYEQYF
13,TRBV19,-,TRBJ2-1,-,TGTGCCAGTACTCCCGCCCCCAACAATGAGCAGTTCTTC,CASTPAPNNEQFF
15,TRBV3-1,few,TRBJ2-5,TRBD2,TGTGCCAGCAGCGAAGCCCCCTGGGGGGGGGAGACCCAGTACTTC,CASSEAPWGGETQYF
15,TRBV9,once,TRBJ2-5,-,TGTGCCAGCAGCGTAGCTTCGGGGGGCTTTGAGACCCAGTACTTC,CASSVASGGFETQYF
12,TRBV6-1,-,TRBJ1-3,-,TGTTCCAGTAGTTCCTCTGGAAACACCATATATTTT,CSSSSSGNTIYF
9,TRBV29-1,-,TRBJ2-5,-,TGCAGCGGGATCGAGACCCAGTACTTC,CSGIETQYF
15,TRBV25-1,-,TRBJ1-1,TRBD1,TGTGCCAGCAGTGAATACCAGGGGGCAAACACTGAAGCTTTCTTT,CASSEYQGANTEAFF
15,TRBV7-2,many,TRBJ1-5,TRBD1,TGTGCCAGCAGCTTACGACAGGGGAGCAATCAGCCCCAGCATTTT,CASSLRQGSNQPQHF
13,TRBV7-9,many,TRBJ1-5,-,TGTGCCAGCAGCTTAGATGTTTTGGCTGCCCAGCATTTT,CASSLDVLAAQHF
16,TRBV6-5,many,TRBJ2-7,-,TGTGCCAGCAGTTACTCCCTTTTTCAGGGGATGCACGAGCAGTACTTC,CASSYSLFQGMHEQYF
11,TRBV29-1,many,TRBJ2-3,-,TGCAGCGTTGTAGGGTCTGGTACGCAGTATTTT,CSVVGSGTQYF
17,TRBV19,many,TRBJ1-2,-,TGTGCCAGTAGTATAGATCACTCAAGTCAAGGGGGCTATGGCTACACCTTC,CASSIDHSSQGGYGYTF
14,TRBV13,-,TRBJ2-5,-,TGTGCCAGCAGCGTCCAGGGGCCGCAAGAGACCCAGTACTTC,CASSVQGPQETQYF
15,TRBV18,many,TRBJ2-1,TRBD2,TGTGCCAGCTCAAGGCGGGAGGGGGTCTACAATGAGCAGTTCTTC,CASSRREGVYNEQFF
15,TRBV7-2,many,TRBJ2-1,TRBD2,TGTGCCAGCAGCTATCGACTAGCGGGAGCCCATGAGCAGTTCTTC,CASSYRLAGAHEQFF
14,TRBV6-6,many,TRBJ2-1,-,TGTGCCAGCAGTTACTGGCAGGGTGGCACTGAGCAGTTCTTC,CASSYWQGGTEQFF
15,TRBV20-1,many,TRBJ2-3,TRBD1,TGCAGTGCTAGACTCTGGGACAGGGGCACAGATACGCAGTATTTT,CSARLWDRGTDTQYF
15,TRBV20-1,many,TRBJ2-5,TRBD2,TGCAGTGCTAGACGACTAGCGGGAGAGCACGAGACCCAGTACTTC,CSARRLAGEHETQYF
16,TRBV2,once,TRBJ1-1,-,TGTGCCAGCCTCCAGCCCTACAGGGCCACGAACACTGAAGCTTCCTTT,CASLQPYRATNTEASF
11,TRBV10-3,-,TRBJ2-1,-,TGTGCCATCAGTGAGTACAATGAGCAGTTCTTC,CAISEYNEQFF
15,TRBV29-1,many,TRBJ2-4,-,TGCAGCGTTGAAGATAAAGGCCAGGTCGAAAACATTCAGTACTTC,CSVEDKGQVENIQYF
18,TRBV28,many,TRBJ1-5,TRBD1,TGTGCCAGCAGTTTGTGGCAGGGGGCTATATATAGCAATCAGCCCCAGCATTTT,CASSLWQGAIYSNQPQHF
14,TRBV6-1,many,TRBJ2-3,TRBD1,TGTGCCAGCAGACCCGGACAGGTTTCTAATACGCAGTATTTT,CASRPGQVSNTQYF
16,TRBV5-1,many,TRBJ2-3,TRBD1,TGCGCCAGCAGCTTGGTCTCAGGGGGCTTGACAGATACGCAGTATTTT,CASSLVSGGLTDTQYF
17,TRBV7-2,many,TRBJ2-1,TRBD2,TGTGCCAGCAGCTTAGCGCCGGGACTAGCGGGAGAGGATGAGCAGTTCTTC,CASSLAPGLAGEDEQFF
15,TRBV29-1,-,TRBJ2-1,-,TGCAGCGTTGAAGGACGTGAGGCGTCCTACAATGAGCAGTTCTTC,CSVEGREASYNEQFF
14,TRBV2,many,TRBJ1-6,TRBD1,TGTGCCAGCAGCGAGACAGGGAATAATTCACCCCTCCACTTT,CASSETGNNSPLHF
12,TRBV29-1,many,TRBJ2-1,-,TGCAGCGCTGAGGGCAGCGTTAATGAGCAGTTCTTC,CSAEGSVNEQFF
17,TRBV4-3,many,TRBJ2-5,TRBD2,TGCGCCAGCAGCCAAGATATCGGAACTAGCGCCCAAGAGACCCAGTACTTC,CASSQDIGTSAQETQYF
15,TRBV20-1,many,TRBJ1-1,-,TGCAGTGCTAGTAGGGGTGACAGGATGAACACTGAAGCTTTCTTT,CSASRGDRMNTEAFF
15,TRBV7-2,many,TRBJ2-2,-,TGTGCCAGCAGCTTAGAGGCCCGAAACACCGGGGAGCTGTTTTTT,CASSLEARNTGELFF
13,TRBV10-1,few,TRBJ2-7,-,TGCGCCAGCAGTGACTCGGTTCTTGGGGAGCAGTACTTC,CASSDSVLGEQYF
14,TRBV11-2,few,TRBJ2-5,-,TGTGCCAGCAGCTTACCAACCACTAGCAAGACCCAGTACTTC,CASSLPTTSKTQYF
15,TRBV6-5,-,TRBJ2-1,-,TGTGCCAGCAGTTCTCTCTCGGGCTCCTACAATGGGCAGTTCTTC,CASSSLSGSYNGQFF
13,TRBV29-1,many,TRBJ2-1,TRBD2,TGCAGCGTCACGGGACTAGCGGGATTTGAGCAGTTCTTC,CSVTGLAGFEQFF
16,TRBV7-2,-,TRBJ2-3,-,TGTGCCAGCAGCCCGCCTACTAGCACTAGCACAGATACGCAGTATTTT,CASSPPTSTSTDTQYF
13,TRBV7-9,many,TRBJ2-3,-,TGTGCCAGCAGCTGGCCGGGCGCAGATACGCAGTATTTT,CASSWPGADTQYF
15,TRBV29-1,-,TRBJ1-4,-,TGCAGCGCGCGCCGGACAGCCACAACTAATGAAAAACTGTTTTTT,CSARRTATTNEKLFF
12,TRBV7-2,many,TRBJ1-2,-,TGTGCCAGCAGCTTGAATTCCTATGGCTACACCTTC,CASSLNSYGYTF
12,TRBV29-1,-,TRBJ2-3,-,TGCAGCGGCTCGGACGGCACAGATACGCAGTATTTT,CSGSDGTDTQYF
19,TRBV4-1,-,TRBJ1-5,-,TGCGCCAGCAGCCAAGATAGAAAGGGGGGCCACTATAGCAATCAGCCCCAGCATTTT,CASSQDRKGGHYSNQPQHF
14,TRBV20-1,many,TRBJ2-5,-,TGCAGTGCTCCTTCCTCCGGACTCAAAGAGACCCAGTACTTC,CSAPSSGLKETQYF